The 28 T cell receptor beta chains below come from one sample, sequenced in a study of cytomegalovirus exposure and HLA in healthy donors. Vbeta (60) and Jbeta (13) primers were used in the PCR. The protocol was immunoSEQ multiplex PCR, while the TCRdb copy is restricted to in-frame clones and leaves out a portion. The profile shows about 210,000 clones, roughly 84% of them singletons. Sequencing input: PBMCs. These receptors all come from a girl aged 2-10 years in good health and CMV-seronegative.

CDR3 coding DNA: TGTGCCAGCAGTCAGACTAGCGGGGGGGCCGAAGATACGCAGTATTTT. As protein: CASSQTSGGAEDTQYF. The V and J genes are TRBV28 and TRBJ2-3; 14 bases map to TRBD2. Germline CDR1 is MDHEN and CDR2 is SYDVKM. Trimming removed 5 bases from V and 5 bases from J; junction bases left unmatched: 6. This CDR3 has 16 residues.

The V call is TRBV25-1, the J call TRBJ2-1; D is possibly TRBD2 (7 bases). The germline CDR1 and CDR2 sequences are MGHDK and SYGVNS. The CDR3 is made up of 13 amino acids. The V and J ends lost 7 bases and 4 bases respectively, with 11 bases between them. The CDR3 loop is CASNREGYNEQFF. The CDR3 DNA reads TGTGCCAGCAACAGGGAGGGGTACAATGAGCAGTTCTTC.

With respect to this clone: The sample contains more than one DNA sequence encoding this CDR3. The chain joins TRBV30 to TRBJ1-3; 8 nucleotides align to TRBD1. This CDR3 has 15 residues. V was pared by 1 base and J by 5 bases, with 7 bases of the junction left unmatched. The germline V gene encodes CDR1 GTSNPN and CDR2 SVGIG (reference sequence). The CDR3 is CAWSALDRERNTIYF. For the CDR3, the DNA is TGTGCCTGGAGTGCCCTGGACAGGGAAAGAAACACCATATATTTT. Together with reference TRBV30 and TRBJ1-3, the CDR3 gives the full variable domain: SQTIHQWPATLVQPVGSPLSLECTVEGTSNPNLYWYRQAAGRGLQLLFYSVGIGQISSEVPQNLSASRPQDRQFILSSKKLLLSDSGFYLCAWSALDRERNTIYFGEGSWLTVV.

The V gene is TRBV23-1, the J gene TRBJ1-2; TRBD1 matches 8 bases. TRBV23-1 is assigned to the ORF class and has an uncertain function. The trim removed 4 bases at V and 7 bases at J, leaving 11 bases unmatched. This CDR3 has 15 residues. As DNA, the CDR3 is TGCGCCAGCAGTCGTCTTCAACAGGGGGTCGGTGGCTACACCTTC. Protein: CASSRLQQGVGGYTF.

This clone has a single count. The chain uses TRBV20-1 and TRBJ2-4; perhaps TRBD2 as D (6 bases). The CDR3 runs 11 residues. Trimming stripped 6 bases from V and 8 bases from J, with 11 bases between. The germline V gene encodes CDR1 DFQATT and CDR2 SNEGSKA (reference sequence). The CDR3 region is CSAWTTDIQYF. CDR3 DNA: TGCAGTGCGTGGACTACCGACATTCAGTACTTC.

The chain uses TRBV6-5 and TRBJ1-1; TRBD1 agrees at 8 bases. The CDR3 sequence is 12 residues long. V gave up 2 bases and J gave up 9 bases; unmatched junction bases: 2. Germline CDR1 and CDR2: MNHEY and SVGAGI. CDR3 DNA: TGTGCCAGCAGTTACCGGACAGGGAAAGCTTTCTTT. It codes for CASSYRTGKAFF.

This rearrangement joins TRBV5-5 to TRBJ2-3; D might be TRBD1 (6 bases). Germline V gene data show CDR1 as SGHKS and CDR2 as YYEKEE (reference sequence). V gave up 2 bases and J gave up 3 bases, with 16 bases separating them. This CDR3 is 16 amino acids long. DNA for the CDR3: TGTGCCAGCAGCTTTCACACAGGGCGAAGTACAGATACGCAGTATTTT. Translated, it gives CASSFHTGRSTDTQYF.

The V call is TRBV10-3, the J call TRBJ2-4; perhaps TRBD1 as D (6 bases). This CDR3 has 14 amino acids. The V and J ends lost 4 bases and 6 bases respectively, with 13 bases between them. Germline V lookup: CDR1 ENHRY, CDR2 SYGVKD. The CDR3: CAISGRDMPNIQYF. Here the CDR3 DNA reads TGTGCCATCAGTGGCCGGGACATGCCAAACATTCAGTACTTC.

The chain carries TRBV4-1 and TRBJ2-1, with 9 bases matching TRBD2. Germline loops: CDR1 MGHRA, CDR2 YSYEKL. V lost 1 base to trimming and J lost 2 bases; unmatched junction nucleotides: 9. The length of the CDR3 is 18 residues. The CDR3 DNA reads as TGCGCCAGCAGCCAAGGGCTAGCGGGACTATTAACCTACAATGAGCAGTTCTTC. Translation gives CASSQGLAGLLTYNEQFF.

The chain couples TRBV6-6 to TRBJ2-7; TRBD2 agrees at 8 bases. V lost 2 bases to trimming and J lost 4 bases; unmatched junction nucleotides: 10. The CDR3 covers 16 residues. Germline-derived CDR1 and CDR2 are MNHNY and SVGAGI (reference sequence). The CDR3 spells CASSYPPGGTLYEQYF. CDR3 DNA: TGTGCCAGCAGTTACCCACCGGGAGGGACCTTATACGAGCAGTACTTC.

The J gene is TRBJ1-5, the V gene TRBV27; 7 nucleotides align to TRBD1. CDR1 and CDR2 from the germline V gene are MNHEY and SMNVEV (reference sequence). Trimming took 5 bases from V and 1 from J; bases not matched to a gene: 5. CDR3 length: 15 amino acids. The DNA of the CDR3 is TGTGCCAGCAGTGGTTACAGGGGAAGCAATCAGCCCCAGCATTTT. Translation gives CASSGYRGSNQPQHF.

For the CDR3, the DNA is TGTGCCAGCAGCTTAGCGGAGGGAATCGGCAAGGCTTTCTTT. As protein: CASSLAEGIGKAFF. The chain combines TRBV7-9 with TRBJ1-1, with no clear D. CDR1 SEHNR and CDR2 FQNEAQ come from the germline V gene (reference sequence). The CDR3 is 14 residues long. The V and J ends lost 0 bases and 11 bases respectively, with 16 bases between them.

The chain couples TRBV6-1 to TRBJ2-5; 9 nucleotides line up with TRBD1. V lost 7 bases to trimming and J lost 2 bases; unmatched junction nucleotides: 5. Germline values: CDR1 MNHNS, CDR2 SASEGT. The CDR3 length is 14 residues. The CDR3 sequence: CASNRDRAQETQYF. Written as DNA, the CDR3 is TGTGCCAGCAACCGGGACAGGGCTCAAGAGACCCAGTACTTC.

The chain employs TRBV30 and TRBJ1-3; D is unresolved. V dropped 7 bases and J dropped 4 bases, with 8 bases sitting between them. This CDR3 region has 11 residues. The germline gives CDR1 GTSNPN, CDR2 SVGIG (reference sequence). CDR3 in DNA: TGTGCCTCCAGGAGGGGAAACACCATATATTTT. Its protein product is CASRRGNTIYF.

The V and J genes are TRBV11-2 and TRBJ2-1; 7 bases agree with TRBD2. CDR1 and CDR2 from the germline V gene are SGHAT and FQNNGV. The CDR3 extends over 19 amino acids. V shed 5 bases and J 7 bases; nucleotides not matched to a gene: 23. The CDR3 region is CASSRVRTSSGQLRNEQFF. The DNA for the CDR3 is TGTGCCAGCAGCCGCGTTAGGACTTCTAGCGGCCAACTTAGGAATGAGCAGTTCTTC.

The chain uses TRBV6-1 and TRBJ2-7; 10 nucleotides line up with TRBD1. V lost 2 bases to trimming and J lost 3 bases; unmatched junction nucleotides: 7. The length of the CDR3 is 16 residues. The V gene's germline CDR1 is MNHNS and CDR2 SASEGT. The CDR3 region has the DNA TGTGCCAGCAGTGAATTGGAGACAGGGGGCTTCTACGAGCAGTACTTC. Residues: CASSELETGGFYEQYF.

This chain connects TRBV5-1 to TRBJ2-1, with 9 bases matching TRBD2. With 4 bases clipped from V and 8 bases from J, the junction kept 13 bases outside the gene matches. The CDR3 spans 16 residues. Looked up from germline, CDR1 is SGHRS and CDR2 is YFSETQ. The CDR3 is CASSLNWAGGVHEQFF. CDR3 nucleotide sequence: TGCGCCAGCAGCCTGAATTGGGCGGGGGGGGTCCATGAGCAGTTCTTC.

This rearrangement joins TRBV5-6 to TRBJ1-1, with 7 bases lining up with TRBD1. In germline, CDR1 is SGHDT, CDR2 YYEEEE. The CDR3 covers 15 residues. Trimming removed 3 bases from V and 1 base from J; junction bases left unmatched: 6. The CDR3 loop is CASSSAGTANTEAFF. In DNA, the CDR3 is TGTGCCAGCAGCTCGGCCGGGACAGCGAACACTGAAGCTTTCTTT.

The CDR3 DNA sequence: TGTGCCTGGGACAGAACTACGAACACCGGGGAGCTGTTTTTT. This gives the protein CAWDRTTNTGELFF. The V call is TRBV30, the J call TRBJ2-2; the D gene is possibly TRBD1 (5 bases). The length of the CDR3 is 14 residues. CDR1 is GTSNPN, CDR2 SVGIG, per germline (reference sequence). Trimming removed 5 bases from V and 0 bases from J, with 10 bases in between.

This clone was counted a single time. J is TRBJ2-1 and V is TRBV18; TRBD2 agrees at 9 bases. Germline V lookup: CDR1 KGHSH, CDR2 LQKENI. Trimming cost V 5 bases and J 7 bases; bases outside gene matches: 3. This CDR3 has 13 residues. The CDR3 reads CASSIAGGNEQFF. The CDR3 coding sequence is TGTGCCAGCTCAATCGCGGGGGGGAATGAGCAGTTCTTC.

The chain carries TRBV5-6 and TRBJ2-3; TRBD1 agrees at 8 bases. Trimming removed 5 bases from V and 4 bases from J; junction bases left unmatched: 9. CDR3 size: 15 residues. CDR1 SGHDT and CDR2 YYEEEE come from the germline V gene. CDR3 sequence: CASSLTGGSPDTQYF. The CDR3 nucleotides read TGTGCCAGCAGTTTAACAGGGGGTAGCCCAGATACGCAGTATTTT.

This clone came up once. A junction boundary mismatches the germline segment, possibly from a read error. The chain is built from TRBV23-1 and TRBJ2-3, with D hard to call. TRBV23-1 is placed among ORFs of uncertain function. The CDR3 runs to 8 residues. CDR3 amino acids: CASNPEHF. CDR3 nucleotide sequence: TGCGCCAGCAATCCCGAGCATTTT.

This clone was seen only a few times. The chain couples TRBV19 to TRBJ1-1, with 9 nucleotides matching TRBD1. CDR1 and CDR2 from the germline V gene are LNHDA and SQIVND (reference sequence). V lost 6 bases and J lost 2; bases outside the gene matches: 4. The CDR3 covers 14 residues. The CDR3 DNA is TGTGCCAGTAGCTCGACAGGGGGAAACACTGAAGCTTTCTTT. Translation gives CASSSTGGNTEAFF.

The rearrangement joins TRBV11-2 to TRBJ2-7, with 8 bases that match TRBD1. Germline CDR1 SGHAT, CDR2 FQNNGV. This CDR3 is built from 14 residues. With 5 bases clipped from V and 2 bases from J, the junction kept 5 bases outside the gene matches. The CDR3 spells CASSRQGSAYEQYF. The CDR3 DNA reads as TGTGCCAGCAGCCGACAGGGGAGTGCCTACGAGCAGTACTTC.

The genes are TRBV4-2 and TRBJ2-3; 15 positions match TRBD2. The CDR3 sequence is 17 residues long. J was trimmed by 1 base and V by 3 bases; bases with no gene match: 2. The germline gives CDR1 LGHNA, CDR2 YNFKEQ. The CDR3 DNA reads TGTGCCAGCAGCCAGGGACTAGCGGGGGGCCGCACAGATACGCAGTATTTT. Protein: CASSQGLAGGRTDTQYF.

The chain joins TRBV6-1 to TRBJ1-2; D unclear. The CDR3 consists of 14 residues. Germline V CDR1 and CDR2: MNHNS, SASEGT. The germline V and J ends were trimmed by 2 bases and 4 bases, with 11 bases remaining between them. This CDR3 reads CASSETGRFYGYTF. The CDR3 region has the DNA TGTGCCAGCAGTGAAACTGGCAGGTTCTATGGCTACACCTTC.

V is TRBV5-8 and J is TRBJ1-2, with 10 nucleotides matching TRBD1. CDR3 size: 17 residues. With 1 base clipped from V and 9 bases from J, the junction kept 15 bases outside the gene matches. The germline V gene encodes CDR1 SGHTS and CDR2 YDEGEE. The CDR3 sequence is CASSLMGQGTRDFSYTF. CDR3 coding DNA: TGTGCCAGCAGCTTGATGGGACAGGGGACTCGAGATTTTAGCTACACCTTC.

This clone has just one count. This chain uses TRBV27 with TRBJ2-2, with unresolved D. Per germline, CDR1 MNHEY and CDR2 SMNVEV (reference sequence). The CDR3 is 13 amino acids. V was trimmed by 3 bases and J by 4 bases, leaving 6 bases between them. The CDR3 loop is CASSFLSTGELFF. CDR3 sequence (DNA): TGTGCCAGCAGTTTTTTGAGCACCGGGGAGCTGTTTTTT.